There are a few counts of the clone carrying this T cell receptor beta chain. Its antigen is still unknown. This CDR3 comprises 15 residues. V was clipped by 6 bases and J by 3 bases, with 16 bases between them. CDR1 LNHDA and CDR2 SQIVND come from the germline V gene (reference sequence). These data belong to a study of PD-1 blockade in classical Hodgkin lymphoma. General study results and limits: The diversity seen at baseline in complete responders resembled that of newly diagnosed patients.

Repertoires were generated with immunoSEQ multiplex PCR, while TCRdb's copy carries only in-frame clones and drops some. Of under 100,000 clones listed, approximately 80% are singletons. With no exception, relapse followed autologous stem cell transplantation in all patients, and brentuximab vedotin exposure varied. The sequenced sample was peripheral blood mononuclear cells (PBMCs), obtained at baseline. This sequence joins TRBV19 and TRBJ2-3; D possibly corresponds to TRBD1 (6 bases). The receptor comes from a human donor with classical Hodgkin lymphoma. CDR3 sequence: CASSLQGWGTDTQYF. The CDR3 region has the DNA TGTGCCAGTAGCCTACAGGGTTGGGGAACAGATACGCAGTATTTT. Combining the CDR3 with reference TRBV19 and TRBJ2-3 gives the whole variable domain DGGITQSPKYLFRKEGQNVTLSCEQNLNHDAMYWYRQDPGQGLRLIYYSQIVNDFQKGDIAEGYSVSREKKESFPLTVTSAQKNPTAFYLCASSLQGWGTDTQYFGPGTRLTVL.